This TCR beta chain was obtained from a study of blood T cell repertoires in COVID-19. Study-wide background: The United States, Italy and Spain provided the acute and convalescent COVID-19 samples.

In the study's own analysis: It was from reference gene primer amplification that nucleated cell counts were estimated. Profiled with immunoSEQ multiplex PCR; TCRdb holds only in-frame clones, not every one. That table gives V, J and clone size, and the DNA gave D and trimming. Altogether 250,000 to 350,000 clones are present, 85% to 90% being singletons, with the ten largest covering roughly 10%. Each recovered donor of Cohort 3 presented with two negative PCRs, clearance, or symptom resolution. The CDR3 length is 17 residues. The sample taken for sequencing was PBMCs or T cells enriched from blood (not recorded which). The chain couples TRBV7-5 to TRBJ2-1; TRBD2 is the table's D call and was not checked against the DNA. TRBV7-5 constitutes a pseudogene. This sequence originates from a woman younger than 35 who had recovered from COVID-19. This chain's CDR3 is CVRSSHLAGDPYNEQFF. For the CDR3, the DNA is TGTGTCAGAAGCTCCCACTTAGCGGGAGACCCCTACAATGAGCAGTTCTTC.